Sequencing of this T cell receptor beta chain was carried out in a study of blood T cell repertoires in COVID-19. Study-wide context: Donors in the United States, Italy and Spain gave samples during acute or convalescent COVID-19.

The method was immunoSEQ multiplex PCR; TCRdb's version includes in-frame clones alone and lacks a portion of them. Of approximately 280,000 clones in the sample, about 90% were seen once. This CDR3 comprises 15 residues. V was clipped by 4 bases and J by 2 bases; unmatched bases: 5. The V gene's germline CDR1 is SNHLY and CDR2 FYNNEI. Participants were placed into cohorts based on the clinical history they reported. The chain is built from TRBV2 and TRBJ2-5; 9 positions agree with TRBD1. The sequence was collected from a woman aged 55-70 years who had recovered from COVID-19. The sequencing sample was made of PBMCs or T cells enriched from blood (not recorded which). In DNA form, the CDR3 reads TGTGCCAGCAGTGGGGGGACAGGGCAACAAGAGACCCAGTACTTC. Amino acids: CASSGGTGQQETQYF.